This T cell receptor beta chain was recovered during a study of shared clonotypes between healthy human individuals. Broader study findings: Deeper or shallower sequencing was expected to change how clonotypes are shared among donors.

Only Caucasian adults living in Nashville, Tennessee made up the donor group. Unsorted samples drew genomic DNA from about 90 million PBMCs. The length of the CDR3 is 15 residues. V was clipped by 5 bases and J by 1 base; unmatched bases: 6. Germline CDR1 SSHAT, CDR2 FNYEAQ (reference sequence). Regarding this clone: Its antigen is unidentified.

The authors' processing: In the immunoSEQ data, sequences were junction-only and lacked quality scores, so filtering differed. TCRdb's table, derived via immunoSEQ multiplex PCR, lists solely in-frame clones and lacks some. V and J calls and clone size are copied from that table; D and trimming were computed from the DNA. The table shows approximately 500,000 clones, with around 73% occurring only once. Sequences were obtained from PBMCs. The TCR was taken from a woman aged 40-49 years in good health. Some clones in this sample may be carry-over from other donors' samples. This sequence joins TRBV7-7 and TRBJ2-3; 7 bases match TRBD1. The CDR3 region has the DNA TGTGCCAGCAGCCCTACTCAGGGGGGCACAGATACGCAGTATTTT. Protein: CASSPTQGGTDTQYF.